Each of the 20 T cell receptor beta chains below was sequenced from the same sample in a study of graft-versus-host responses after intestinal transplantation. Their antigen targets remain unknown. The protocol was immunoSEQ multiplex PCR, while the TCRdb copy is restricted to in-frame clones and leaves out a portion. This sample carries tens of thousands of clones, roughly nine tenths of them seen once, and the ten largest clones take roughly 0.5%. This specimen was unstimulated CD8+ T cells sorted from spleen or lymph node cells, taken before intestinal transplant. The receptors come from a human donor who received an intestinal transplant.

The rearrangement uses TRBV4-1 and TRBJ2-3; 11 nucleotides match TRBD2. From germline, CDR1 is MGHRA and CDR2 YSYEKL. The ends lost 5 bases at V and 4 bases at J; junction bases unmatched: 11. The length of the CDR3 is 17 residues. CDR3 DNA: TGCGCCAGCAGCAGCCGCCCGGGACTAGCGGTTCCAGATACGCAGTATTTT. Protein product: CASSSRPGLAVPDTQYF.

The chain joins TRBV5-1 to TRBJ1-5; 7 bases agree with TRBD1. The CDR3 sequence is 15 residues long. Losses at the gene ends were 4 bases for V and 6 bases for J; bases not matched to a gene: 10. Germline V gives CDR1 SGHRS, CDR2 YFSETQ. CDR3 bases: TGCGCCAGCAGCGAATCTACAGGGGAGGCTCAGCCCCAGCATTTT. Amino acids: CASSESTGEAQPQHF.

The genes are TRBV30 and TRBJ2-5; 9 bases are a match to TRBD1. Germline CDR1 reads GTSNPN; CDR2 reads SVGIG (reference sequence). The CDR3 has 14 residues. V was pared by 2 bases and J by 5 bases, with 6 bases of the junction left unmatched. The chain's CDR3 is CAWSPGQGVETQYF. The CDR3, as DNA: TGTGCCTGGAGTCCGGGACAGGGTGTGGAGACCCAGTACTTC.

This chain connects TRBV7-9 to TRBJ1-5, with D perhaps matching TRBD1 (5 bases). Per germline, CDR1 SEHNR and CDR2 FQNEAQ (reference sequence). The ends were cut back, 1 base at V and 2 bases at J, with 12 bases in the middle. This CDR3 is 16 amino acids long. CDR3 residues: CASSLGAGVGNQPQHF. The CDR3 nucleotides read TGTGCCAGCAGCTTAGGGGCGGGGGTAGGCAATCAGCCCCAGCATTTT.

The chain is built from TRBV6-5 and TRBJ2-1; possible D gene TRBD2, 5 bases. CDR3 length: 14 amino acids. Germline CDR1 and CDR2: MNHEY and SVGAGI. V lost 0 bases and J lost 6, with 9 bases in between. CDR3: CASSYSITSNEQFF. The CDR3, as DNA: TGTGCCAGCAGTTACTCCATAACTAGCAATGAGCAGTTCTTC.

This clone has only one observation. The same CDR3 is also encoded by other DNA sequences in this sample. The chain is built from TRBV5-5 and TRBJ2-7; 8 bases are a match to TRBD1. The germline V gene has CDR1 SGHKS and CDR2 YYEKEE (reference sequence). The CDR3 totals 14 residues. The V segment lost 0 bases and the J segment 4 bases; nucleotides outside the gene matches: 3. The CDR3 DNA sequence: TGTGCCAGCAGCTTGGGGCAGGGGGCTTACGAGCAGTACTTC. This encodes CASSLGQGAYEQYF.

The gene calls are TRBV27 and TRBJ2-1; the match to TRBD2 covers 13 bases. CDR1 MNHEY and CDR2 SMNVEV come from the germline V gene (reference sequence). The CDR3 consists of 15 residues. V shed 2 bases and J 8 bases; nucleotides not matched to a gene: 3. The CDR3 DNA follows: TGTGCCAGCAGTTTAGGGACTAGCGGGATCGATGAGCAGTTCTTC. Translation: CASSLGTSGIDEQFF.

The chain uses TRBV4-2 and TRBJ2-5, with 11 bases fitting TRBD2. The CDR3 is 17 amino acids. Trimming removed 0 bases from V and 2 bases from J; junction bases left unmatched: 5. Germline V gives CDR1 LGHNA, CDR2 YNFKEQ. Here the CDR3 DNA reads TGTGCCAGCAGCCAAGAACTAGCGGGAGCGGGACAAGAGACCCAGTACTTC. Its protein product is CASSQELAGAGQETQYF.

This clone appeared a single time. This rearrangement joins TRBV2 to TRBJ2-7; 10 bases fit TRBD1. Trimming cost V 2 bases and J 3 bases; bases outside gene matches: 7. The CDR3 length is 16 residues. Germline V lookup: CDR1 SNHLY, CDR2 FYNNEI. Written as DNA, the CDR3 is TGTGCCAGCAGTGAATGGGGACAGGGGAATGGCTACGAGCAGTACTTC. Translation: CASSEWGQGNGYEQYF.

The V gene is TRBV28, the J gene TRBJ2-7; 8 bases are a match to TRBD2. The J segment lost 0 bases and the V segment lost 2 bases, leaving 27 bases of the junction unmatched. This CDR3 has 23 amino acids. Germline V CDR1 and CDR2: MDHEN, SYDVKM. The DNA for the CDR3 is TGTGCCAGCAGTTTACCCCACCCGCTCCGAGGAGCGGGAGATCCTGAGCGCTCCTACGAGCAGTACTTC. Its protein is CASSLPHPLRGAGDPERSYEQYF.

This chain connects TRBV10-3 to TRBJ2-5; 10 bases are a match to TRBD1. With 3 bases clipped from V and 3 bases from J, the junction kept 4 bases outside the gene matches. Germline V gene sequence: CDR1 ENHRY, CDR2 SYGVKD. The CDR3 loop spans 15 amino acids. The CDR3 DNA reads TGTGCCATCAGTGACCCCGGGACAGGGGAAGAGACCCAGTACTTC. Amino acid sequence: CAISDPGTGEETQYF.

This chain connects TRBV7-2 to TRBJ1-1, with D perhaps matching TRBD1 (5 bases). Trimming removed 5 bases from V and 5 bases from J, with 18 bases in between. This CDR3 contains 15 residues. Germline V gene sequence: CDR1 SGHTA, CDR2 FQGNSA. The CDR3 protein is CASSPVWGRGTEAFF. DNA of the CDR3: TGTGCCAGCAGCCCCGTTTGGGGCCGGGGGACTGAAGCTTTCTTT.

The V call is TRBV9, the J call TRBJ2-5, with D perhaps matching TRBD1 (6 bases). Trimming removed 3 bases at V and 2 bases at J, with 20 bases between. The germline V gene encodes CDR1 SGDLS and CDR2 YYNGEE. This CDR3 has 17 amino acids. The CDR3 loop reads CASSANSRGHGQETQYF. The CDR3 region has the DNA TGTGCCAGCAGCGCAAATTCCCGGGGACACGGTCAAGAGACCCAGTACTTC.

The chain is built from TRBV6-1 and TRBJ2-2; D is uncertain. The V end was cut by 6 bases, the J end by 4 bases, with 6 bases between. This CDR3 is built from 12 residues. Per germline, CDR1 MNHNS and CDR2 SASEGT. The CDR3 bases are TGTGCCAGCAGGTCTCTCACCGGGGAGCTGTTTTTT. It yields the protein CASRSLTGELFF.

The chain carries TRBV27 and TRBJ1-5; no firm D call. CDR3 length: 14 amino acids. Germline loops: CDR1 MNHEY, CDR2 SMNVEV (reference sequence). V was pared by 3 bases and J by 1 base, with 7 bases between. The CDR3 sequence: CASSLAGSNQPQHF. CDR3 in DNA: TGTGCCAGCAGTTTGGCGGGAAGCAATCAGCCCCAGCATTTT.

The chain has TRBV15 and TRBJ2-3, with D possibly matching TRBD1 (6 bases). This CDR3 is built from 17 residues. Germline assignment: CDR1 LNHNV and CDR2 YYDKDF (reference sequence). With 1 base removed from V and 8 bases from J, the gap between germline ends came to 22 bases. DNA for the CDR3: TGTGCCACCAGCAGAGCCCCAGGGGCGTCGGCCGAGGGTACGCAGTATTTT. Its protein is CATSRAPGASAEGTQYF.

The chain recombines TRBV4-3 with TRBJ1-5, with D possibly TRBD1 on 5 matching bases. V lost 6 bases and J lost 4, with 13 bases in between. CDR3 length: 14 amino acids. CDR1 LGHNA and CDR2 YSLEER come from the germline V gene. CDR3 in amino acids: CASSQGPGNQPQHF. Written as DNA, the CDR3 is TGCGCCAGCAGTCAGGGCCCTGGGAATCAGCCCCAGCATTTT.

The rearrangement links TRBV29-1 to TRBJ1-2, with D possibly TRBD1 on 6 matching bases. This CDR3 is 13 amino acids long. Trimming removed 4 bases from V and 6 bases from J, with 15 bases in between. Per germline, CDR1 SQVTM and CDR2 ANQGSEA. This CDR3 is CSVVSGGFDGYTF. CDR3 bases: TGCAGCGTTGTGTCGGGGGGCTTTGATGGCTACACCTTC.

The rearrangement links TRBV25-1 to TRBJ2-2; D is unresolved. The length of the CDR3 is 13 residues. The germline V and J ends were trimmed by 8 bases and 4 bases, with 11 bases remaining between them. Germline V gene sequence: CDR1 MGHDK, CDR2 SYGVNS. The CDR3 region has the DNA TGTGCCAGCGAGACCCCGGGCACCGGGGAGCTGTTTTTT. Translating it yields CASETPGTGELFF.

The chain employs TRBV4-3 and TRBJ2-5; 13 bases are shared with TRBD2. From germline, CDR1 is LGHNA and CDR2 YSLEER. Losses at the gene ends were 2 bases for V and 4 bases for J; bases not matched to a gene: 1. This CDR3 is built from 15 residues. CDR3 bases: TGCGCCAGCAGCCAACGACTAGCGGGGGGAGAGACCCAGTACTTC. Translation: CASSQRLAGGETQYF.